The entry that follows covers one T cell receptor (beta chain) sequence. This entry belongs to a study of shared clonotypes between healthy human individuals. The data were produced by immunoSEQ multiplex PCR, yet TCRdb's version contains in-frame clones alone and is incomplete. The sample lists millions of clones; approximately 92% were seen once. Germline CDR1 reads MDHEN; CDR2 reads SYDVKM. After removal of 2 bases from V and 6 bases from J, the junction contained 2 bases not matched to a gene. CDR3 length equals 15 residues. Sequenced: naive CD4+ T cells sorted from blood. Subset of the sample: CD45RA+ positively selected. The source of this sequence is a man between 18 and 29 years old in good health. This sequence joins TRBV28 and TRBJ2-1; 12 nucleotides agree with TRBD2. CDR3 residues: CASSLETSGGNEQFF. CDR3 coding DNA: TGTGCCAGCAGTTTAGAGACTAGCGGGGGCAATGAGCAGTTCTTC.